This T cell receptor (beta chain) was identified in a study of cytomegalovirus exposure and HLA in healthy donors. On the study more broadly: The study's early data release held some 85 million unique TCRs from HLA-typed donors.

PCR involved 60 Vbeta and 13 Jbeta primers. Some clones are missing from TCRdb's copy, which holds only in-frame ones; the method was immunoSEQ multiplex PCR. Found here are about 160,000 clones, 75% to 90% of them singletons; the top ten hold 1.5% to 1.7%. Per germline, CDR1 SGHKS and CDR2 YYEKEE (reference sequence). The CDR3 consists of 14 residues. As regards this clone: At one boundary the junction diverges from the germline segment, which might be a read error. Other DNA sequences in this specimen translate into the identical CDR3.

This chain joins TRBV5-5 and TRBJ1-5; a possible D gene is TRBD1 (5 bases). The receptor was derived from a woman aged 18-29 years in good health and CMV-seronegative. The sequencing input was PBMCs. CDR3 region: CASSLLGGNQPQHF. CDR3 DNA: TGCGCCAGCAGCTTGTTAGGGGGCAATCAGCCCCAGCATTTT.